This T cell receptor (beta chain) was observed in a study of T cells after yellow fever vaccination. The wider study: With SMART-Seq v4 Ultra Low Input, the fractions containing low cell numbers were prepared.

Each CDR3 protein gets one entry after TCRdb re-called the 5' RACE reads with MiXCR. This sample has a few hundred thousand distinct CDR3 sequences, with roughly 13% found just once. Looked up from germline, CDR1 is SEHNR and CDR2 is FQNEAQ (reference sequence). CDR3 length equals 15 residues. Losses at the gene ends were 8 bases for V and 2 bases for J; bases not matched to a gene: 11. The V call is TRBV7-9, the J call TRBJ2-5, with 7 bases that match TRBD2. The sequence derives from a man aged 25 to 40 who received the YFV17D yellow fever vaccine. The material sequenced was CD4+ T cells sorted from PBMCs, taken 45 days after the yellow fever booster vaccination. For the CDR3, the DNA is TGTGCCAGCGAGAGACTAGCCTTTAAACAAGAGACCCAGTACTTC. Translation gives CASERLAFKQETQYF.